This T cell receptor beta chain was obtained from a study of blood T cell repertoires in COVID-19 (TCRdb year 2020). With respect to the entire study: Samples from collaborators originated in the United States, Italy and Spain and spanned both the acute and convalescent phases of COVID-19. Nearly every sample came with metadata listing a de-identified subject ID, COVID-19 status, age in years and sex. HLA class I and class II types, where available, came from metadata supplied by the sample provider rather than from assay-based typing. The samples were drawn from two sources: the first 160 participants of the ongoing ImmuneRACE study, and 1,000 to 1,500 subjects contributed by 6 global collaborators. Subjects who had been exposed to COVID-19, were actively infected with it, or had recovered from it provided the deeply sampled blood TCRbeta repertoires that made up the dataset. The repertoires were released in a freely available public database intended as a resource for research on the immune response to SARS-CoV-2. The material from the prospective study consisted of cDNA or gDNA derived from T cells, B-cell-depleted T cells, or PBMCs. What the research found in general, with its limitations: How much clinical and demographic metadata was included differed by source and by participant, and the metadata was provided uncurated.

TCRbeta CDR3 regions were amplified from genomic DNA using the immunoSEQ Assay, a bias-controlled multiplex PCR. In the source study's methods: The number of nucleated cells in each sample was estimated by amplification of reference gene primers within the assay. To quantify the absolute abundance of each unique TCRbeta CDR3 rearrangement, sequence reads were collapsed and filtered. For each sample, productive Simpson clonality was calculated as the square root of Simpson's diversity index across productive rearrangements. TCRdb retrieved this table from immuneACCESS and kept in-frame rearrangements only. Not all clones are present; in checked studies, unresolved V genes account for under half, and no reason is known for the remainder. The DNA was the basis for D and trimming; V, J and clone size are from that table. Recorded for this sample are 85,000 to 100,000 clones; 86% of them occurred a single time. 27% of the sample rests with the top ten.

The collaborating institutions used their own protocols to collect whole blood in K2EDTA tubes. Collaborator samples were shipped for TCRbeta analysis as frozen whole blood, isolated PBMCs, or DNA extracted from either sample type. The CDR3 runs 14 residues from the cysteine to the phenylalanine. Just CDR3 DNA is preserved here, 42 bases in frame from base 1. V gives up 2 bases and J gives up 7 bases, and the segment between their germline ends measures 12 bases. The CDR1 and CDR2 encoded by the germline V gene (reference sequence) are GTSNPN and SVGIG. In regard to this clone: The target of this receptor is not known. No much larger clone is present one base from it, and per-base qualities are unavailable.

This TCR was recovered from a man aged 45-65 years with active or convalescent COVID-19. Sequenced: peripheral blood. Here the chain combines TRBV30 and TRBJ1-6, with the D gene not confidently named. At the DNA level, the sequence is TGTGCCTGGAGTTCTAGCGTCAGCAATTCACCCCTCCACTTT. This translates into CAWSSSVSNSPLHF.